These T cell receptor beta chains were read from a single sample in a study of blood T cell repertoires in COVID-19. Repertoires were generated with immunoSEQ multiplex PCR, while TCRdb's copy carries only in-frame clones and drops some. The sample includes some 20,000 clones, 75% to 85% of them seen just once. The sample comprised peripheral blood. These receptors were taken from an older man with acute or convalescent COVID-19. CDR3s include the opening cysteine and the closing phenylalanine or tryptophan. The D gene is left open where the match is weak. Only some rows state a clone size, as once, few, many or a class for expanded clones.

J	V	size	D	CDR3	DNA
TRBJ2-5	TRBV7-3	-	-	CASSSAQRPGAQYF	TGTGCCAGCAGCTCGGCACAGCGGCCTGGGGCCCAGTACTTC
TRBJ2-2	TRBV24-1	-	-	CATSDKKTGFTGELFF	TGTGCCACCAGTGATAAAAAAACAGGATTCACCGGGGAGCTGTTTTTT
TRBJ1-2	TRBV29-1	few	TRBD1	CSAPGQGGGYTF	TGCAGCGCACCGGGACAGGGGGGTGGCTACACCTTC
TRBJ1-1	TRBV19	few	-	CASRRGRGVDTEAFF	TGTGCCAGTAGAAGAGGCCGGGGGGTGGACACTGAAGCTTTCTTT
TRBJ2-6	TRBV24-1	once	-	CATSDTTGPGANVLTF	TGTGCCACCAGTGATACAACAGGGCCCGGGGCCAACGTCCTGACTTTC
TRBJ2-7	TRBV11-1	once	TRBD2	CASSLLAGGPYEQYF	TGTGCCAGCAGCTTACTAGCGGGGGGGCCCTACGAGCAGTACTTC
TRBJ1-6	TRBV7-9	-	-	CASSQDNNSPLHF	TGTGCCAGCAGCCAAGACAATAATTCACCCCTCCACTTT
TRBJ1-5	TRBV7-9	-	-	CASSLQRGSSNQPQHF	TGTGCCAGCAGCTTACAACGGGGATCTAGCAATCAGCCCCAGCATTTT
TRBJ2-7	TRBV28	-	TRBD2	CASTTGLAGGRYEQYF	TGTGCCAGCACCACGGGACTAGCGGGGGGGCGGTACGAGCAGTACTTC
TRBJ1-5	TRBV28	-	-	CASSLPGGGQPQHF	TGTGCCAGCAGTTTACCAGGAGGCGGTCAGCCCCAGCATTTT
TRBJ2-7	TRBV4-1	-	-	CASSPQGRSYEQYF	TGCGCCAGCAGCCCTCAAGGTCGGAGCTACGAGCAGTACTTC
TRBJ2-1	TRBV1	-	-	CTSSANSSGGLHNEQFF	TGCACCAGCAGCGCCAATTCGAGCGGGGGGTTGCACAATGAGCAGTTCTTC
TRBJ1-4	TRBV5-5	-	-	CASSFRDEKEKLFF	TGTGCCAGCAGCTTCCGGGATGAGAAGGAAAAACTGTTTTTT
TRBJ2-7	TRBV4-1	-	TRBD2	CASSLTTSGGAGEQYF	TGCGCCAGCAGCCTCACGACTAGCGGGGGGGCGGGTGAGCAGTACTTC
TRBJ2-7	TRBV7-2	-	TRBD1	CASSLAPQGAAYEQYF	TGTGCCAGCAGCTTAGCCCCCCAGGGGGCGGCCTACGAGCAGTACTTC
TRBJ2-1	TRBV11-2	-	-	CASSLERVYNEQFF	TGTGCCAGCAGCTTAGAGCGGGTTTACAATGAGCAGTTCTTC
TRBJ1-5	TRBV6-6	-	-	CASSYLYSNQPQHF	TGTGCCAGCTCTTATCTGTATAGCAATCAGCCCCAGCATTTT
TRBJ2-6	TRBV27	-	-	CASSLMRLSGANVLTF	TGTGCCAGCAGTTTAATGAGGCTCTCTGGGGCCAACGTCCTGACTTTC
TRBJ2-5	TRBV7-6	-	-	CASSLVVGGPFQETQYF	TGTGCCAGCAGCTTAGTAGTCGGGGGACCCTTTCAAGAGACCCAGTACTTC
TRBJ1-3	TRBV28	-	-	CASSLSRTASGNTIYF	TGTGCCAGCAGTTTATCCCGGACAGCCTCTGGAAACACCATATATTTT
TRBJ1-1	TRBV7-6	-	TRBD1	CASSLAQGVTPQFAAFF	TGTGCCAGCAGCTTAGCACAGGGGGTGACACCCCAGTTTGCAGCTTTCTTT
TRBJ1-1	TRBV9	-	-	CASSGPKTTMVGTEAFF	TGTGCCAGCAGCGGGCCTAAGACAACGATGGTAGGCACTGAAGCTTTCTTT
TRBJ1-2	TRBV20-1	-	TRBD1	CSASETNRGGYTF	TGCAGTGCCAGTGAGACCAACAGGGGCGGCTACACCTTC
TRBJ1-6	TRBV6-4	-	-	CASSRQRGHPYNSPLHF	TGTGCCAGCAGTCGACAAAGGGGACACCCTTATAATTCACCCCTCCACTTT
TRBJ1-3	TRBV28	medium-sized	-	CASRYTSGGNTIYF	TGTGCCAGCAGGTACACCTCAGGTGGAAACACCATATATTTT
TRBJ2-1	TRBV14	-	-	CASSQDATYNEQFF	TGTGCCAGCAGCCAAGATGCGACATACAATGAGCAGTTCTTC
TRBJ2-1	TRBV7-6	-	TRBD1	CASSLRDSTYNEQFF	TGTGCCAGCAGCCTACGGGACAGCACTTACAATGAGCAGTTCTTC
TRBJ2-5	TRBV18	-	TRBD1	CASSVVQGAAQETQYF	TGTGCCAGCTCCGTTGTTCAGGGGGCTGCCCAAGAGACCCAGTACTTC
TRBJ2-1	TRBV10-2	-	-	CASRVGAFFYNEQFF	TGCGCCAGCAGGGTGGGGGCGTTCTTCTACAATGAGCAGTTCTTC
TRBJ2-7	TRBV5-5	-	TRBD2	CASSSSLAGSSYEQYF	TGTGCCAGCAGCTCTTCTCTAGCGGGGAGCTCCTACGAGCAGTACTTC
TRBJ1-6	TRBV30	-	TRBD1	CAWSRGQYNSPLHF	TGTGCCTGGAGTCGGGGACAGTATAATTCACCCCTCCACTTT
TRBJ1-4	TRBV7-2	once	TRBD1	CASSLEGTGRKLFF	TGTGCCAGCAGCTTAGAAGGGACAGGGAGAAAACTGTTTTTT
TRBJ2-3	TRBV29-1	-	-	CSAAGPGTDTQYF	TGCAGCGCCGCAGGCCCAGGCACAGATACGCAGTATTTT
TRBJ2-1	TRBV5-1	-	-	CASSLVVGRSEQFF	TGCGCCAGCAGCTTGGTCGTCGGGAGAAGTGAGCAGTTCTTC
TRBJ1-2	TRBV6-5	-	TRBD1	CAGRRQGGNYGYTF	TGTGCCGGTAGGCGACAGGGAGGTAACTATGGCTACACCTTC
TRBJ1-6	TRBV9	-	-	CASSVGEGEGNSPLHF	TGTGCCAGCAGCGTAGGGGAAGGGGAAGGTAATTCACCCCTCCACTTT
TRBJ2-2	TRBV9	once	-	CASSLNTGELFF	TGTGCCAGCAGCCTTAACACCGGGGAGCTGTTTTTT
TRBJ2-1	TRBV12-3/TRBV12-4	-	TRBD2	CASSGTRNEQFF	TGTGCCAGCAGTGGGACTAGAAATGAGCAGTTCTTC
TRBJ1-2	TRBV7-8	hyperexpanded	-	CASSFLEIGVVEGYTF	TGTGCCAGCAGCTTTCTGGAGATCGGAGTAGTGGAGGGCTACACCTTC
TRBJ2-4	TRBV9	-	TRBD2	CASSVDSGGNIQYF	TGTGCCAGCAGCGTCGATAGCGGGGGAAACATTCAGTACTTC
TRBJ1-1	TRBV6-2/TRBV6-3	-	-	CASSETKTATLMFRLSEAFF	TGTGCCAGCAGTGAGACGAAGACAGCTACCCTTATGTTTCGGTTATCTGAAGCTTTCTTT
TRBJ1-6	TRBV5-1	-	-	CASSLGQANSPLHF	TGCGCCAGCAGCTTGGGGCAGGCTAATTCACCCCTCCACTTT
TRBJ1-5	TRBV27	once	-	CASSDRQSNQPQHF	TGTGCCAGCAGTGACCGACAGAGCAATCAGCCCCAGCATTTT
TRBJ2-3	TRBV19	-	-	CASSIGLAETDTQYF	TGTGCCAGTAGTATAGGACTGGCAGAAACAGATACGCAGTATTTT
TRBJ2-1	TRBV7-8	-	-	CASSPRVGLSYNEQFF	TGTGCCAGCAGCCCCAGGGTGGGACTCTCCTACAATGAGCAGTTCTTC
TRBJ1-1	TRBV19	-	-	CASSISRDTEAFF	TGTGCCAGTAGTATCTCCAGGGATACTGAAGCTTTCTTT
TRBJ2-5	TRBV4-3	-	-	CASSQGAQETQYF	TGCGCCAGCAGCCAAGGGGCGCAAGAGACCCAGTACTTC
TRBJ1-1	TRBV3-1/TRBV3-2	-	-	CASNAQGRYTEAFF	TGTGCCAGCAACGCACAGGGAAGGTACACTGAAGCTTTCTTT
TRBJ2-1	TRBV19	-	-	CASSITLASLKYNEQFF	TGTGCCAGTAGTATAACCCTAGCGAGTCTCAAATACAATGAGCAGTTCTTC
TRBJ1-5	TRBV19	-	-	CASSTRRDTYSNQPQHF	TGTGCCAGTAGTACCCGAAGGGACACCTATAGCAATCAGCCCCAGCATTTT
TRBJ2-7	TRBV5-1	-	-	CASSLATVSYEQYF	TGCGCCAGCAGCTTGGCCACAGTCTCCTACGAGCAGTACTTC
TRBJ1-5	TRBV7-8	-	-	CASSEGRGQPQHF	TGTGCCAGCAGCGAGGGGAGGGGTCAGCCCCAGCATTTT
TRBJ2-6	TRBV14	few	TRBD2	CASSQPRGARSGANVLTF	TGTGCCAGCAGCCAACCGCGGGGGGCTCGCTCTGGGGCCAACGTCCTGACTTTC
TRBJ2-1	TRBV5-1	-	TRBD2	CTSSGRVAGLTYNEQFF	TGCACCAGCAGCGGGAGGGTCGCGGGGCTAACCTACAATGAGCAGTTCTTC
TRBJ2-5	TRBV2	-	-	CASSTRRGQETQYF	TGTGCCAGCAGTACTCGCCGGGGGCAAGAGACCCAGTACTTC
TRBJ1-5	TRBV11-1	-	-	CASSFSSNQPQHF	TGTGCCAGCAGCTTCAGTAGCAATCAGCCCCAGCATTTT
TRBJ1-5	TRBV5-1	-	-	CASSSTGRQPQHF	TGCGCCAGCAGCTCTACAGGGCGTCAGCCCCAGCATTTT
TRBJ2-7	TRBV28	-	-	CASSTHSSSYEQYF	TGTGCCAGCAGTACCCACTCGAGCTCCTACGAGCAGTACTTC
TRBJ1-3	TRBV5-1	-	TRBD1	CASSVGTGPFNTIYF	TGCGCCAGCAGCGTCGGGACAGGACCTTTCAACACCATATATTTT